Below, 32 T cell receptor beta chains from the same sample are listed, as sequenced in a study of chemoradiotherapy in HPV16-positive cancers. Assay: immunoSEQ multiplex PCR; the TCRdb copy retains only in-frame clones and omits some. Of around 68,000 clones in the sample, 85% to 90% are singletons; the top ten hold 4% to 4.5%. Source: blood, taken from a patient who underwent chemoradiotherapy. Source of these receptors: a human donor with HPV-associated anogenital cancer.

The chain recombines TRBV5-5 with TRBJ2-2; possibly TRBD2 for D (5 bases). The V gene lost 1 base and the J gene lost 1 base, with 11 bases spanning the gap. This CDR3 comprises 16 residues. Germline assignment: CDR1 SGHKS and CDR2 YYEKEE (reference sequence). The CDR3 region has the DNA TGTGCCAGCAGCTTGTTGAGCGGAATGAACACCGGGGAGCTGTTTTTT. Encoded protein: CASSLLSGMNTGELFF.

The gene calls are TRBV19 and TRBJ1-5, with D tentatively TRBD1 (5 bases). Per germline, CDR1 LNHDA and CDR2 SQIVND (reference sequence). This CDR3 is built from 12 residues. The germline V and J ends were trimmed by 9 bases and 3 bases, with 9 bases remaining between them. CDR3 region: CASTGFNQPQHF. The DNA for the CDR3 is TGTGCCAGCACAGGCTTCAATCAGCCCCAGCATTTT.

The V call is TRBV30, the J call TRBJ2-7, with 7 nucleotides matching TRBD2. This CDR3 comprises 14 residues. V shed 3 bases, J shed 7 bases, and the junction held 12 bases outside the gene matches. Looked up from germline, CDR1 is GTSNPN and CDR2 is SVGIG (reference sequence). The CDR3 nucleotides read TGTGCCTGGAGGAGACTAGCCACGACGGGGGAGCAGTACTTC. Protein: CAWRRLATTGEQYF.

The rearrangement uses TRBV10-3 and TRBJ2-1; TRBD1 matches 11 bases. The trim removed 5 bases at V and 6 bases at J, leaving 3 bases unmatched. The CDR3 consists of 14 residues. In germline, CDR1 is ENHRY, CDR2 SYGVKD. The CDR3 DNA follows: TGTGCCATCAGTCTGGGACAGGGGGTCAATGAGCAGTTCTTC. This sequence encodes CAISLGQGVNEQFF.

The chain uses TRBV29-1 and TRBJ1-4, with D possibly matching TRBD1 (6 bases). CDR1 is SQVTM, CDR2 ANQGSEA, per germline. This CDR3 has 14 amino acids. The ends were cut back, 7 bases at V and 6 bases at J, with 18 bases in the middle. The CDR3 DNA sequence: TGCAGCGCTGTGGGGGGCCCTCTTTATGAAAAACTGTTTTTT. This gives the protein CSAVGGPLYEKLFF.

This chain links TRBV6-4 with TRBJ1-4, with D uncertain. The CDR3 totals 13 residues. Trimming took off 4 bases at V and 8 bases at J, with 11 bases between the two ends. CDR1 is MRHNA, CDR2 SNTAGT, per germline. The CDR3 region is CASSVETGEKLFF. In nucleotides, the CDR3 is TGTGCCAGCAGTGTCGAGACTGGGGAAAAACTGTTTTTT.

The V call is TRBV7-2, the J call TRBJ1-2, with 10 bases fitting TRBD1. Germline CDR1 reads SGHTA; CDR2 reads FQGNSA. The CDR3 loop spans 16 amino acids. V lost 0 bases and J lost 4; bases outside the gene matches: 5. The CDR3 here is CASSLAGTGEVYGYTF. Written as DNA, the CDR3 is TGTGCCAGCAGCTTAGCCGGGACAGGGGAGGTCTATGGCTACACCTTC.

J is TRBJ2-7 and V is TRBV5-1; TRBD1 aligns across 7 bases. The CDR3 covers 14 residues. The germline V gene encodes CDR1 SGHRS and CDR2 YFSETQ. The V and J ends lost 4 bases and 2 bases, in that order; junction bases with no gene match: 6. The CDR3 is CASSPGQGAYEQYF. The DNA of the CDR3 is TGCGCCAGCAGCCCCGGGCAGGGGGCCTACGAGCAGTACTTC.

The V gene is TRBV5-1, the J gene TRBJ1-4; D is perhaps TRBD1 (6 bases). Per germline, CDR1 SGHRS and CDR2 YFSETQ. The germline V and J ends were trimmed by 1 base and 4 bases, with 14 bases remaining between them. CDR3 length: 16 amino acids. The CDR3, as DNA: TGCGCCAGCAGCTTGTCAGGGGTCCGGGGTAATGAAAAACTGTTTTTT. This gives the protein CASSLSGVRGNEKLFF.

The chain carries TRBV19 and TRBJ1-1; no firm D call. Germline assignment: CDR1 LNHDA and CDR2 SQIVND (reference sequence). The CDR3 contains 15 residues. V was shortened by 3 bases and J by 0 bases, with 11 bases between the two germline ends. The CDR3 nucleotides read TGTGCCAGTAGTATGGTGAATCTTATGAACACTGAAGCTTTCTTT. This gives the protein CASSMVNLMNTEAFF.

Here the CDR3 DNA reads TGTGCCAGCAGTGGTTCGGCGGGCTACACCTTC. Amino acids: CASSGSAGYTF. The V call is TRBV25-1, the J call TRBJ1-2; D call uncertain. V was trimmed by 4 bases and J by 8 bases, leaving 8 bases between them. The CDR3 contains 11 residues. Per germline, CDR1 MGHDK and CDR2 SYGVNS.

CDR3: CASSRGQIQETQYF. CDR3 DNA: TGCGCCAGCAGCCGGGGACAGATACAAGAGACCCAGTACTTC. J is TRBJ2-5 and V is TRBV5-1; TRBD1 agrees at 7 bases. V was pared by 4 bases and J by 2 bases, with 5 bases of the junction left unmatched. Per the germline V gene, CDR1 is SGHRS and CDR2 is YFSETQ. This CDR3 has 14 amino acids.

This clone was counted between two and nine times. V is TRBV5-1 and J is TRBJ2-1; 13 bases agree with TRBD2. V lost 2 bases to trimming and J lost 3 bases; unmatched junction nucleotides: 5. The CDR3 covers 17 residues. The V gene's germline CDR1 is SGHRS and CDR2 YFSETQ. CDR3 protein: CASSFAGLAGVYNEQFF. CDR3 nucleotide sequence: TGCGCCAGCAGCTTCGCTGGACTAGCGGGAGTCTACAATGAGCAGTTCTTC.

The CDR3 region is CASSSDRINQPQHF. The CDR3, as DNA: TGTGCCAGCAGTAGCGACAGGATCAATCAGCCCCAGCATTTT. The chain recombines TRBV28 with TRBJ1-5, with a weak D call TRBD1 (6 bases). The ends were cut back, 5 bases at V and 3 bases at J, with 11 bases in the middle. The CDR3 has 14 residues. The germline V gene encodes CDR1 MDHEN and CDR2 SYDVKM.

The CDR3 loop is CASSPRPGLAGGVTYEQYF. Here the CDR3 DNA reads TGTGCCAGCAGTCCCCGTCCGGGACTAGCGGGAGGGGTGACCTACGAGCAGTACTTC. The chain is built from TRBV27 and TRBJ2-7, with 16 positions matching TRBD2. The CDR3 contains 19 residues. V shed 5 bases and J 2 bases; nucleotides not matched to a gene: 12. Per germline, CDR1 MNHEY and CDR2 SMNVEV (reference sequence).

The V call is TRBV4-1, the J call TRBJ2-1; 9 positions match TRBD1. With 4 bases clipped from V and 8 bases from J, the junction kept 9 bases outside the gene matches. CDR3 length: 15 amino acids. Germline V lookup: CDR1 MGHRA, CDR2 YSYEKL. The CDR3 sequence is CASSRPGQGGDEQFF. Here the CDR3 DNA reads TGCGCCAGCAGCCGCCCGGGACAGGGAGGAGATGAGCAGTTCTTC.

V usage is TRBV18 and J usage is TRBJ2-3, with D tentatively TRBD1 or TRBD2 (5 bases each). The CDR3 sequence is 13 residues long. Germline CDR1 reads KGHSH; CDR2 reads LQKENI. V lost 7 bases to trimming and J lost 2 bases, with 10 bases between them. Here the CDR3 reads CASWGSVTDTQYF. For the CDR3, the DNA is TGTGCCAGCTGGGGGTCTGTCACAGATACGCAGTATTTT.

The chain joins TRBV4-1 to TRBJ2-2; TRBD1 agrees at 7 bases. With V trimmed by 2 bases and J by 6 bases, 6 bases remained unmatched. Germline values: CDR1 MGHRA, CDR2 YSYEKL. The CDR3 extends over 15 amino acids. The CDR3 is CASSQTGVGAGELFF. The DNA of the CDR3 is TGCGCCAGCAGCCAAACAGGGGTAGGGGCCGGGGAGCTGTTTTTT.

The chain recombines TRBV19 with TRBJ1-5, with a weak D call TRBD1 (6 bases). The germline V gene has CDR1 LNHDA and CDR2 SQIVND (reference sequence). The CDR3 consists of 16 residues. V was trimmed by 3 bases and J by 7 bases, leaving 19 bases between them. The CDR3 region has the DNA TGTGCCAGTAGTATGTCCCCCAGGGGCGGCCGACAGCCCCAGCATTTT. This translates into CASSMSPRGGRQPQHF.

J is TRBJ1-4 and V is TRBV7-9; perhaps TRBD1 as D (5 bases). V dropped 1 base and J dropped 0 bases, with 15 bases sitting between them. The CDR3 spans 18 residues. Germline V gene lookup returns CDR1 SEHNR and CDR2 FQNEAQ (reference sequence). As DNA, the CDR3 is TGTGCCAGCAGCTTAGAGTTGGTCGGGGACCCAACTAATGAAAAACTGTTTTTT. Translated, it gives CASSLELVGDPTNEKLFF.

To note about this clone: Other nucleotide sequences in the sample specify the same CDR3. The gene calls are TRBV28 and TRBJ1-1, with D unresolved. Germline CDR1 is MDHEN and CDR2 is SYDVKM. The CDR3 spans 13 residues. Trimming took 3 bases from V and 1 from J, leaving 6 bases between them. Here the CDR3 DNA reads TGTGCCAGCAGTTTTCGACGGAACACTGAAGCTTTCTTT. This gives the protein CASSFRRNTEAFF. The full variable domain, its missing parts supplied by reference TRBV28 and TRBJ1-1, is DVKVTQSSRYLVKRTGEKVFLECVQDMDHENMFWYRQDPGLGLRLIYFSYDVKMKEKGDIPEGYSVSREKKERFSLILESASTNQTSMYLCASSFRRNTEAFFGQGTRLTVV.

V gene TRBV21-1 combines with J gene TRBJ2-1; the DNA was not compared with TRBD2, the D call given in the table. TRBV21-1 is reported as a pseudogene. The CDR3 has 18 residues. The CDR3 loop reads CASSKEGCRTSSYNEQFF. The CDR3 bases are TGTGCCAGCAGCAAAGAAGGATGCCGGACTAGTAGCTACAATGAGCAGTTCTTC.

The genes are TRBV6-1 and TRBJ1-6; D possibly corresponds to TRBD1 (6 bases). The germline V and J ends were trimmed by 0 bases and 7 bases, with 7 bases remaining between them. From germline, CDR1 is MNHNS and CDR2 SASEGT. The CDR3 is 14 residues long. The CDR3 DNA sequence: TGTGCCAGCAGTGAAGCGGGGGCAAATTCACCCCTCCACTTT. It encodes CASSEAGANSPLHF.

The chain couples TRBV7-9 to TRBJ2-1; TRBD1 matches 7 bases. Germline V lookup: CDR1 SEHNR, CDR2 FQNEAQ (reference sequence). The CDR3 is 15 amino acids. Unmatched junction bases numbered 6, after V lost 1 base and J lost 6 bases. CDR3 sequence reads: CASSLGMAGGNEQFF. Written as DNA, the CDR3 is TGTGCCAGCAGCTTAGGAATGGCAGGGGGCAATGAGCAGTTCTTC.

CDR3 in amino acids: CASGLDQGYEQYF. The CDR3 bases are TGTGCTAGTGGTTTGGATCAGGGATACGAGCAGTACTTC. The chain links TRBV12-5 to TRBJ2-7, with D possibly being TRBD1 (5 bases). The ends were cut back, 1 base at V and 4 bases at J, with 8 bases in the middle. The CDR3 covers 13 residues. Germline lookup yields CDR1 LGHNT and CDR2 FRNRAP.

This chain joins TRBV19 and TRBJ1-3; no definite D call. CDR1 is LNHDA and CDR2 is SQIVND in the germline V gene (reference sequence). V lost 7 bases and J lost 4, with 20 bases in between. The CDR3 spans 16 residues. CDR3 nucleotides: TGTGCCAGTACGGCCGGGCCCCCCGGCAACGGAAACACCATATATTTT. Amino acid sequence: CASTAGPPGNGNTIYF.

The rearrangement joins TRBV19 to TRBJ1-1; D may be TRBD1 (6 bases). V shed 6 bases and J shed 4 bases, with 12 bases lying between them. This CDR3 has 13 amino acids. CDR1 is LNHDA, CDR2 SQIVND, per germline (reference sequence). CDR3 sequence reads: CASRPDRVTEAFF. Written as DNA, the CDR3 is TGTGCCAGTAGGCCGGACAGAGTCACTGAAGCTTTCTTT.

The rearrangement joins TRBV9 to TRBJ2-1, with 9 bases lining up with TRBD1. With V trimmed by 3 bases and J by 6 bases, 4 bases remained unmatched. In germline, CDR1 is SGDLS, CDR2 YYNGEE. The CDR3 consists of 14 residues. As DNA, the CDR3 is TGTGCCAGCAGCGCGGGGACAGGGAGCAATGAGCAGTTCTTC. Its translation is CASSAGTGSNEQFF.

The genes are TRBV4-2 and TRBJ1-4; a weak D match, TRBD1 (5 bases). Germline CDR1 is LGHNA and CDR2 is YNFKEQ. V lost 5 bases, J lost 7 bases, and 8 bases lay in between. CDR3 length: 12 residues. CDR3 amino acids: CASSTGFEKLFF. The CDR3 DNA reads as TGTGCCAGCAGCACAGGATTTGAAAAACTGTTTTTT.

The V call is TRBV19, the J call TRBJ1-5, with D uncertain. V was shortened by 6 bases and J by 4 bases, with 19 bases between the two germline ends. The CDR3 totals 16 residues. Germline assignment: CDR1 LNHDA and CDR2 SQIVND (reference sequence). The CDR3: CASRTPGGLGNQPQHF. CDR3 DNA sequence: TGTGCCAGTAGAACCCCAGGAGGGCTTGGAAATCAGCCCCAGCATTTT.

This sequence joins TRBV5-1 and TRBJ1-5; 7 bases line up with TRBD1. Per the germline V gene, CDR1 is SGHRS and CDR2 is YFSETQ. This CDR3 has 15 amino acids. V lost 2 bases to trimming and J lost 4 bases; unmatched junction nucleotides: 6. CDR3 amino acids: CASSLSGGSNQPQHF. CDR3 sequence (DNA): TGCGCCAGCAGCTTATCAGGGGGGTCGAATCAGCCCCAGCATTTT.

The chain couples TRBV6-5 to TRBJ1-2; 9 bases fit TRBD1. The CDR3 sequence is 14 residues long. Germline-derived CDR1 and CDR2 are MNHEY and SVGAGI. The junction had 1 base not matched to a gene; V was cut back by 3 bases and J by 2 bases. DNA of the CDR3: TGTGCCAGCAGTTATGGGACAGGGAACTATGGCTACACCTTC. The encoded protein is CASSYGTGNYGYTF.